These 11 T cell receptor beta chains were sequenced from one sample in a study of cytomegalovirus exposure and HLA in healthy donors. Vbeta (60) and Jbeta (13) primers were used in the PCR. The data were produced by immunoSEQ multiplex PCR, yet TCRdb's version contains in-frame clones alone and is incomplete. Here the sample spans about 180,000 clones, around 79% being singletons. Sequences were obtained from PBMCs. The receptors here all came from a woman between 40 and 50 years old in good health and CMV-seronegative.

This clone was counted once. CDR3 coding DNA: TGCGCCAGCACCCCTAAAGCGAACACTGAAGCTTTCTTT. Encoded protein: CASTPKANTEAFF. The chain employs TRBV4-1 and TRBJ1-1; D is uncertain. This CDR3 contains 13 residues. Trimming shortened V by 7 bases and J by 1 base, and 10 bases separated the two germline ends. CDR1 and CDR2 from the germline V gene are MGHRA and YSYEKL.

The chain combines TRBV27 with TRBJ1-1; 7 nucleotides match TRBD1. The CDR3 has 12 residues. Germline V lookup: CDR1 MNHEY, CDR2 SMNVEV (reference sequence). Trimming at V came to 6 bases and at J to 9 bases, leaving 7 bases not matched to a gene. CDR3 protein: CASSQTGRKAFF. CDR3 coding DNA: TGTGCCAGCAGCCAGACAGGGCGGAAAGCTTTCTTT.

The V call is TRBV5-4, the J call TRBJ2-5; 10 bases line up with TRBD2. The CDR3 runs 16 residues. V was clipped by 0 bases and J by 2 bases; unmatched bases: 4. The germline V gene has CDR1 SGHNT and CDR2 YYREEE (reference sequence). In DNA, the CDR3 is TGTGCCAGCAGCTTGGGTCTAGCGGGGGTTCAAGAGACCCAGTACTTC. Its translation is CASSLGLAGVQETQYF.

The J gene is TRBJ2-5, the V gene TRBV27; 8 nucleotides match TRBD2. Matching the DNA end better, TRBJ2-7 makes the J call doubtful. The CDR3 contains 14 residues. The germline V gene has CDR1 MNHEY and CDR2 SMNVEV (reference sequence). CDR3 protein: CASSDSGRWNEQYF. The CDR3 region has the DNA TGTGCCAGCAGTGACAGCGGGAGATGGAACGAGCAGTACTTC.

The chain joins TRBV2 to TRBJ2-7; 8 bases agree with TRBD2. This CDR3 is built from 15 residues. The trim removed 5 bases at V and 6 bases at J, leaving 12 bases unmatched. The germline V gene encodes CDR1 SNHLY and CDR2 FYNNEI. CDR3: CASSQTQAGVGEQYF. In DNA form, the CDR3 reads TGTGCCAGCAGTCAGACTCAAGCGGGAGTTGGCGAGCAGTACTTC.

The gene calls are TRBV28 and TRBJ1-2; D is possibly TRBD1 (6 bases). The germline CDR1 and CDR2 sequences are MDHEN and SYDVKM. CDR3 length equals 14 residues. Between the trimmed V and J ends, which lost 3 bases and 3 bases, there was a span of 11 bases. The CDR3 is CASSLYRADYGYTF. CDR3 bases: TGTGCCAGCAGTTTGTACAGGGCTGACTATGGCTACACCTTC.

V and J are TRBV7-3 and TRBJ2-1; perhaps TRBD1 as D (5 bases). The germline V gene has CDR1 SGHTA and CDR2 FQGTGA. CDR3 length equals 17 residues. V lost 2 bases, J lost 10 bases, and 24 bases lay in between. The CDR3 sequence: CASSLVGDSLGVVEQFF. The CDR3 DNA follows: TGTGCCAGCAGCTTAGTAGGAGACTCGCTAGGGGTAGTCGAGCAGTTCTTC.

This clone was recorded a few times. The rearrangement uses TRBV4-1 and TRBJ2-2; weak D call: TRBD2 (7 bases). Between the trimmed V and J ends, which lost 5 bases and 3 bases, there was a span of 13 bases. The CDR3 totals 15 residues. Germline CDR1 and CDR2: MGHRA and YSYEKL. This CDR3 is CASSFRGGDTGELFF. DNA for the CDR3: TGCGCCAGCAGCTTCAGGGGAGGGGACACCGGGGAGCTGTTTTTT.

The chain carries TRBV9 and TRBJ1-2, with TRBD1 identical over 9 bases. The CDR3 has 14 residues. Germline V lookup: CDR1 SGDLS, CDR2 YYNGEE. With V trimmed by 4 bases and J by 12 bases, 13 bases remained unmatched. CDR3 in amino acids: CASSIQGALGGDTF. The CDR3 nucleotides read TGTGCCAGCAGCATACAGGGGGCGTTAGGGGGGGACACCTTC.

The gene calls are TRBV15 and TRBJ1-5; the D gene is possibly TRBD1 (6 bases). V was trimmed by 6 bases and J by 5 bases, leaving 14 bases between them. This CDR3 contains 14 residues. Germline V lookup: CDR1 LNHNV, CDR2 YYDKDF (reference sequence). In DNA form, the CDR3 reads TGTGCCACCAGTACGGGGGGGCGCGATCAGCCCCAGCATTTT. It codes for CATSTGGRDQPQHF.

The V gene is TRBV6-5, the J gene TRBJ2-5, with a weak D call TRBD1 (6 bases). V dropped 6 bases and J dropped 9 bases, with 23 bases sitting between them. CDR3 length equals 15 residues. Germline assignment: CDR1 MNHEY and CDR2 SVGAGI. CDR3 region: CASSRLNPQGSSQYF. The CDR3 DNA reads as TGTGCCAGCAGCCGACTTAATCCCCAGGGGTCGTCCCAGTACTTC.